The 2 T cell receptor beta chains presented below share a single source sample, sequenced in a study of shared clonotypes between healthy human individuals. Using immunoSEQ multiplex PCR, the repertoire was profiled, and TCRdb retains in-frame clones only, with some absent. The sample lists more than 2,000,000 clones; about 92% were seen once. Source material: naive CD4+ T cells sorted from blood. Subset given: CD45RA+ positively selected. Every receptor here comes from a young man in good health.

J is TRBJ2-2 and V is TRBV11-2; 13 bases align to TRBD2. With V trimmed by 1 base and J by 2 bases, 7 bases remained unmatched. CDR1 is SGHAT and CDR2 is FQNNGV in the germline V gene. The CDR3 is 19 residues long. The CDR3 region has the DNA TGTGCCAGCAGCTTAGTCAGGGGACTAGCGGGGATAAACACCGGGGAGCTGTTTTTT. This translates into CASSLVRGLAGINTGELFF.

The CDR3 DNA reads as TGTGCCAGCTACCTATCCCAGGGAGAGACCCAGTACTTC. This codes for CASYLSQGETQYF. The V call is TRBV2, the J call TRBJ2-5; the D gene is possibly TRBD1 (5 bases). The V gene lost 8 bases and the J gene lost 4 bases, with 14 bases spanning the gap. The CDR3 extends over 13 amino acids. Germline lookup yields CDR1 SNHLY and CDR2 FYNNEI.